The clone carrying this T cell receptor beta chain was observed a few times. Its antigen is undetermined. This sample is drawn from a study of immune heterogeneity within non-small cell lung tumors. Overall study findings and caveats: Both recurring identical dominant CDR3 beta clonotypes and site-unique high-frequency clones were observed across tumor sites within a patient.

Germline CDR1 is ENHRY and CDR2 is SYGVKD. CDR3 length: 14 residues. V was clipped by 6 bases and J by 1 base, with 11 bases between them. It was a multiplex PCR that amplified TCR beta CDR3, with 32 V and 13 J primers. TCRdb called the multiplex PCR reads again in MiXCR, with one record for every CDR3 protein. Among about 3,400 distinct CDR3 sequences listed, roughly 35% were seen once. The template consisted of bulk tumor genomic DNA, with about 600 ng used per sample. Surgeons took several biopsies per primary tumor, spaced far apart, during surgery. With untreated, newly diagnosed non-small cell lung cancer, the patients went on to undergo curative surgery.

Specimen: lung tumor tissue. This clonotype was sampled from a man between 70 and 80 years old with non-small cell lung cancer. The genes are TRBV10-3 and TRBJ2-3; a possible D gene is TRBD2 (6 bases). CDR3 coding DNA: TGTGCCATCAGGGAGCCTAGCGGCACAGATACGCAGTATTTT. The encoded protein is CAIREPSGTDTQYF.